The TCR beta chain described here comes from a study of T cells after somatic rescue of genetic block. Germline V gives CDR1 GTSNPN, CDR2 SVGIG (reference sequence). The V and J ends lost 7 bases and 4 bases, in that order; junction bases with no gene match: 8. There are 14 residues in the CDR3. Repertoires were generated with immunoSEQ multiplex PCR, while TCRdb's copy carries only in-frame clones and drops some. Altogether roughly 110,000 clones are present, approximately 90% being singletons, with the ten largest covering about 1.5%. What was sequenced was peripheral blood mononuclear cells (PBMCs). The receptor comes from a woman in her late teens or twenties. V and J are TRBV30 and TRBJ2-7, with 12 bases lining up with TRBD1. The CDR3 region has the DNA TGTGCCTCCCGATCGGGACAGGGGGCTTACGAGCAGTACTTC. It is translated as CASRSGQGAYEQYF.